This T cell receptor beta chain came from a study of radiation and T cells in renal cell carcinoma. This sample's time point: blood 4 weeks post-SBRT, at nephrectomy. Regarding treatment: 15 Gy SBRT to primary tumor, nephrectomy 4 weeks later. Serial blood draws occurred at baseline and 2 and 4 weeks post-SBRT. Germline lookup yields CDR1 SGHVS and CDR2 FNYEAQ. The CDR3 runs 15 residues. V dropped 1 base and J dropped 7; count of bases not matched to a gene: 3. This clone is a singleton in its sample. TCRdb's copy holds only in-frame clones and misses some; the assay was immunoSEQ multiplex PCR. The repertoire includes over 90,000 clones, 75% to 85% of them detected once, and more than 7% sits in the top ten.

The chain carries TRBV7-6 and TRBJ2-3; 12 bases fit TRBD2. This sequence originates from a man aged 60 to 69 with renal cell carcinoma. The sample was blood, taken from a patient whose treatment included radiotherapy and nephrectomy. The chain's CDR3 is CASSLGTSGIHTQYF. The CDR3 DNA follows: TGTGCCAGCAGCTTAGGGACTAGCGGGATCCATACGCAGTATTTT.